The 30 T cell receptor beta chains in this list originate from one sample, sequenced in a study of blood T cell repertoires in COVID-19 (dated by TCRdb to 2019 to 2021). Library generation was performed with the immunoSEQ multiplex PCR assay. In TCRdb, the immuneACCESS table is reduced to in-frame sequences with V and J assigned. These tables do not hold every clone; where another copy was compared, an unresolved V gene accounts for under half, and the others remain unexplained. The sample yields about 210,000 clones; around 84% were counted once. The leading ten clones occupy approximately 10% of the sample. Sequenced: peripheral blood. All receptors come from a woman older than 75 with COVID-19, enrolled during active disease.

The chain combines TRBV10-3 with TRBJ2-3, with 9 bases fitting TRBD1. This CDR3 region has 14 residues. The germline V gene has CDR1 ENHRY and CDR2 SYGVKD. V dropped 6 bases and J dropped 5; count of bases not matched to a gene: 6. CDR3 in DNA: TGTGCCATCAGGGAGGGACAGGGTGGAGATACGCAGTATTTT. This gives the protein CAIREGQGGDTQYF.

The chain combines TRBV19 with TRBJ1-1, with 7 bases aligning to TRBD1. In germline, CDR1 is LNHDA, CDR2 SQIVND (reference sequence). Trimming removed 8 bases from V and 2 bases from J; junction bases left unmatched: 8. The CDR3 is 14 residues long. CDR3 in DNA: TGTGCCAGTTTCCCGGGACAGATTAACACTGAAGCTTTCTTT. It encodes CASFPGQINTEAFF. The full variable domain, its missing parts supplied by reference TRBV19 and TRBJ1-1, is DGGITQSPKYLFRKEGQNVTLSCEQNLNHDAMYWYRQDPGQGLRLIYYSQIVNDFQKGDIAEGYSVSREKKESFPLTVTSAQKNPTAFYLCASFPGQINTEAFFGQGTRLTVV.

The chain couples TRBV7-9 to TRBJ1-6; 10 bases are shared with TRBD1. The CDR3 spans 15 residues. Germline V CDR1 and CDR2: SEHNR, FQNEAQ (reference sequence). The junction had 6 bases not matched to a gene; V was cut back by 4 bases and J by 9 bases. The CDR3 sequence: CASSSGQGLGSPLHF. CDR3 nucleotides: TGTGCCAGCAGCTCGGGACAGGGGTTAGGTTCACCCCTCCACTTT.

This clone has just one count. In nucleotides, the CDR3 is TGCAGCGTTGAAGTCCTTGACTGGGGGGTCTCTGGAAACACCATATATTTT. This encodes CSVEVLDWGVSGNTIYF. The chain links TRBV29-1 to TRBJ1-3; D is perhaps TRBD1 (5 bases). V was pared by 1 base and J by 0 bases, with 16 bases between. The CDR3 consists of 17 residues. CDR1 SQVTM and CDR2 ANQGSEA come from the germline V gene.

CDR3 DNA sequence: TGTGCCAGCAGAATAGCGGGGGGGCCGAATGAGCAGTTCTTC. Residues: CASRIAGGPNEQFF. The V gene is TRBV11-2, the J gene TRBJ2-1; 11 bases fit TRBD2. J was trimmed by 7 bases and V by 6 bases; bases with no gene match: 5. The length of the CDR3 is 14 residues. Germline-derived CDR1 and CDR2 are SGHAT and FQNNGV.

CDR3 loop: CASSEDRTGNTIYF. CDR3 nucleotides: TGTGCCAGCAGTGAAGACAGGACTGGAAACACCATATATTTT. The chain has TRBV6-1 and TRBJ1-3; tentatively, D is TRBD1 (5 bases). The CDR3 totals 14 residues. V dropped 1 base and J dropped 2 bases, with 6 bases sitting between them. The germline V gene has CDR1 MNHNS and CDR2 SASEGT.

The chain has TRBV5-4 and TRBJ2-5, with 13 bases matching TRBD2. Germline V gene data show CDR1 as SGHNT and CDR2 as YYREEE (reference sequence). This CDR3 has 17 residues. V was clipped by 4 bases and J by 1 base; unmatched bases: 7. The CDR3 sequence: CASSRGGLAGFQETQYF. The CDR3 bases are TGTGCCAGCAGCCGTGGGGGACTAGCGGGATTCCAAGAGACCCAGTACTTC.

The V call is TRBV16, the J call TRBJ1-6; 11 bases are a match to TRBD1. V was pared by 5 bases and J by 10 bases, with 4 bases of the junction left unmatched. This CDR3 contains 14 residues. Germline CDR1 and CDR2: KGHSY and FQNENV. CDR3 in DNA: TGTGCCAGCAGCGGACAGGGGGCTGGGTCACCCCTCCACTTT. Translation gives CASSGQGAGSPLHF.

The chain combines TRBV5-4 with TRBJ1-6; TRBD1 aligns across 7 bases. Germline CDR1 is SGHNT and CDR2 is YYREEE (reference sequence). With V trimmed by 3 bases and J by 14 bases, 5 bases remained unmatched. The CDR3 is 12 amino acids. The CDR3, as DNA: TGTGCCAGCAGCTCGGACAGGACAACCCTCCACTTT. Protein: CASSSDRTTLHF.

The V call is TRBV11-2, the J call TRBJ2-5; D remains ambiguous. Deletions cut 2 bases from V and 0 bases from J, with 7 bases between. Germline V gene sequence: CDR1 SGHAT, CDR2 FQNNGV. The CDR3 length is 14 residues. CDR3 DNA: TGTGCCAGCAGCTTATCTTTGTACCAAGAGACCCAGTACTTC. Its protein product is CASSLSLYQETQYF.

This rearrangement joins TRBV28 to TRBJ1-2; TRBD1 is a possible D gene (6 bases). CDR3 length: 14 residues. Trimming took off 5 bases at V and 3 bases at J, with 13 bases between the two ends. Germline values: CDR1 MDHEN, CDR2 SYDVKM. CDR3 protein: CASSPRGGDYGYTF. The DNA of the CDR3 is TGTGCCAGCAGTCCGCGGGGGGGCGACTATGGCTACACCTTC.

V is TRBV5-4 and J is TRBJ2-7, with D possibly being TRBD2 (6 bases). Trimming left V 4 bases short and J 0 bases short, with 14 bases between. Germline V lookup: CDR1 SGHNT, CDR2 YYREEE (reference sequence). The CDR3 totals 15 residues. The CDR3: CASSREVMSSYEQYF. CDR3 DNA: TGTGCCAGCAGCAGGGAGGTAATGTCCTCCTACGAGCAGTACTTC.

The chain combines TRBV6-6 with TRBJ2-3, with 10 bases identical to TRBD2. The V and J ends lost 5 bases and 0 bases, in that order; junction bases with no gene match: 20. Germline V gene data show CDR1 as MNHNY and CDR2 as SVGAGI (reference sequence). CDR3 length equals 21 residues. CDR3 protein: CASSRNFGRLAGGLSTDTQYF. The CDR3 bases are TGTGCCAGCAGTCGAAACTTCGGAAGATTAGCGGGGGGCTTAAGCACAGATACGCAGTATTTT.

The chain has TRBV27 and TRBJ1-1, with a weak D call TRBD1 (6 bases). V lost 2 bases to trimming and J lost 5 bases, with 12 bases between them. There are 14 residues in the CDR3. Germline values: CDR1 MNHEY, CDR2 SMNVEV (reference sequence). The CDR3 reads CASSLTGGWTEAFF. In DNA form, the CDR3 reads TGTGCCAGCAGTTTAACGGGGGGCTGGACTGAAGCTTTCTTT.

The J gene is TRBJ1-2, the V gene TRBV6-5; tentative D call: TRBD1 (6 bases). Trimming shortened V by 7 bases and J by 5 bases, and 14 bases separated the two germline ends. CDR1 MNHEY and CDR2 SVGAGI come from the germline V gene. CDR3 length: 13 residues. CDR3 loop: CASTGGGLYGYTF. CDR3 nucleotide sequence: TGTGCCAGCACGGGAGGGGGGCTTTATGGCTACACCTTC.

This chain connects TRBV5-1 to TRBJ1-2; no firm D call. The CDR3 loop spans 15 amino acids. V was shortened by 0 bases and J by 4 bases, with 13 bases between the two germline ends. Germline V lookup: CDR1 SGHRS, CDR2 YFSETQ. As DNA, the CDR3 is TGCGCCAGCAGCTTGGGGTATTTGGGAGGCTATGGCTACACCTTC. Protein sequence: CASSLGYLGGYGYTF.

J is TRBJ1-6 and V is TRBV3-1 (or the pseudogene TRBV3-2); 7 positions match TRBD1. The CDR3 spans 15 residues. Germline CDR1 reads LGHDT; CDR2 reads YNNKEL (reference sequence). The V segment lost 4 bases and the J segment 7 bases; nucleotides outside the gene matches: 7. The CDR3 coding sequence is TGTGCCAGCAGCCCCAGGGACAGTGGGAATTCACCCCTCCACTTT. This translates into CASSPRDSGNSPLHF.

This clone was detected once. V gene TRBV6-1 combines with J gene TRBJ2-5; D is undetermined. The CDR3 is 14 residues long. V gave up 0 bases and J gave up 1 base, with 6 bases separating them. Germline-derived CDR1 and CDR2 are MNHNS and SASEGT. In nucleotides, the CDR3 is TGTGCCAGCAGTGAAGCCGCCAGCCAAGAGACCCAGTACTTC. Amino acids: CASSEAASQETQYF.

The rearrangement links TRBV7-2 to TRBJ2-3, with 9 bases matching TRBD1. Germline V gene data show CDR1 as SGHTA and CDR2 as FQGNSA. Trimming at V came to 3 bases and at J to 2 bases, leaving 3 bases not matched to a gene. The CDR3 has 15 residues. The chain's CDR3 is CASSFDRGNTDTQYF. As DNA, the CDR3 is TGTGCCAGCAGCTTTGACAGGGGGAACACAGATACGCAGTATTTT. Supplemented by reference TRBV7-2 and TRBJ2-3, the full variable domain reads GAGVSQSPSNKVTEKGKDVELRCDPISGHTALYWYRQSLGQGLEFLIYFQGNSAPDKSGLPSDRFSAERTGGSVSTLTIQRTQQEDSAVYLCASSFDRGNTDTQYFGPGTRLTVL.

With respect to this clone: This same CDR3 is encoded by further DNA sequences in the sample. CDR3 in amino acids: CATSDFSSNYGYTF. CDR3 DNA sequence: TGTGCCACCAGTGATTTCTCCTCCAACTATGGCTACACCTTC. This rearrangement joins TRBV24-1 to TRBJ1-2; D call uncertain. The CDR3 sequence is 14 residues long. Germline lookup yields CDR1 KGHDR and CDR2 SFDVKD. V lost 1 base and J 2 bases, leaving 7 bases between the germline ends.

The V and J genes are TRBV7-2 and TRBJ2-3; possibly TRBD2 for D (6 bases). The V end was cut by 10 bases, the J end by 2 bases, with 16 bases between. The CDR3 length is 14 residues. The germline V gene has CDR1 SGHTA and CDR2 FQGNSA. CDR3 nucleotide sequence: TGTGCCACGACAGAACGGGGGACCACAGATACGCAGTATTTT. Its protein is CATTERGTTDTQYF. The full variable domain, rest sourced from reference TRBV7-2 and TRBJ2-3, is GAGVSQSPSNKVTEKGKDVELRCDPISGHTALYWYRQSLGQGLEFLIYFQGNSAPDKSGLPSDRFSAERTGGSVSTLTIQRTQQEDSAVYLCATTERGTTDTQYFGPGTRLTVL.

The chain couples TRBV7-2 to TRBJ1-2; the D gene is possibly TRBD1 (5 bases). The CDR3 length is 14 residues. Trimming cost V 4 bases and J 8 bases, with 17 bases left between them. Germline V gene sequence: CDR1 SGHTA, CDR2 FQGNSA. The CDR3 DNA reads TGTGCCAGCAGCTCACGGTTAGAAAAGGGGGGCTACACCTTC. Translated, it gives CASSSRLEKGGYTF.

The chain recombines TRBV5-1 with TRBJ1-2; 9 bases match TRBD1. The CDR3 extends over 13 amino acids. Germline-derived CDR1 and CDR2 are SGHRS and YFSETQ. J gave up 7 bases and V 3 bases, and 4 bases lay outside the gene matches. The CDR3, as DNA: TGCGCCAGCAGCTCAGGGACAGGGTTTGGCTACACCTTC. Translated: CASSSGTGFGYTF.

The chain carries TRBV2 and TRBJ1-1, with 9 bases matching TRBD1. The CDR3 consists of 13 residues. Germline V lookup: CDR1 SNHLY, CDR2 FYNNEI. V shed 7 bases, J shed 7 bases, and the junction held 7 bases outside the gene matches. This chain's CDR3 is CASNTGTGFEAFF. The CDR3 nucleotides read TGTGCCAGCAATACCGGGACAGGGTTTGAAGCTTTCTTT.

A single count supports this clone. The chain carries TRBV4-3 and TRBJ2-6; 9 bases line up with TRBD1. The CDR3 is 17 residues long. Looked up from germline, CDR1 is LGHNA and CDR2 is YSLEER. V dropped 4 bases and J dropped 1; count of bases not matched to a gene: 5. CDR3 bases: TGCGCCAGCAGCCCGCGACAGGGGGGATCTGGGGCCAACGTCCTGACTTTC. It encodes CASSPRQGGSGANVLTF.

Of note for this clone: Other DNA sequences in the same sample also yield this CDR3. The chain uses TRBV9 and TRBJ2-5; 10 nucleotides match TRBD2. The CDR3 spans 16 residues. CDR1 and CDR2 (germline): SGDLS, YYNGEE. The V gene end was trimmed by 0 bases and the J gene end by 5 bases; junction bases not matched to a gene: 7. This CDR3 reads CASSVGASGGGETQYF. The CDR3 DNA reads as TGTGCCAGCAGCGTAGGGGCTAGCGGGGGTGGGGAGACCCAGTACTTC.

The genes are TRBV18 and TRBJ1-5; 8 bases agree with TRBD1. V shed 4 bases, J shed 3 bases, and the junction held 8 bases outside the gene matches. The CDR3 contains 16 residues. CDR1 and CDR2 (germline): KGHSH, LQKENI. CDR3 sequence: CASSLSAGQVNQPQHF. CDR3 bases: TGTGCCAGCTCACTAAGTGCGGGACAGGTCAATCAGCCCCAGCATTTT.

This chain uses TRBV2 with TRBJ2-7; possibly TRBD2 for D (6 bases). Germline lookup yields CDR1 SNHLY and CDR2 FYNNEI. Trimming stripped 5 bases from V and 3 bases from J, with 8 bases between. This CDR3 region has 12 residues. The CDR3 loop is CASSRTNYEQYV. The CDR3 nucleotides are TGTGCCAGCAGTCGGACTAACTACGAGCAGTACGTC.

V and J are TRBV6-4 and TRBJ2-1, with 11 bases fitting TRBD2. There are 16 residues in the CDR3. CDR1 is MRHNA, CDR2 SNTAGT, per germline. V gave up 4 bases and J gave up 4 bases; unmatched junction bases: 6. In DNA, the CDR3 is TGTGCCAGCAGTGCCCTTAGCGGGGGGGCGTACAATGAGCAGTTCTTC. Translating it yields CASSALSGGAYNEQFF.

The CDR3 sequence is CASSLVLPPDTQYF. The CDR3 coding sequence is TGTGCCAGCAGCTTAGTCCTCCCCCCGGATACGCAGTATTTT. The chain couples TRBV7-9 to TRBJ2-3; D not resolved. V was shortened by 1 base and J by 6 bases, with 11 bases between the two germline ends. Germline V gene lookup returns CDR1 SEHNR and CDR2 FQNEAQ (reference sequence). The CDR3 consists of 14 residues.